A single sample gave rise to the 14 T cell receptor beta chains below, sequenced in a study of CD8+ T cells in alopecia areata. RNA extraction was followed by reverse transcription into cDNA, which acted as the sequencing template. Sequencing used immunoSEQ multiplex PCR; TCRdb keeps in-frame clones, though not all of them. The table has under 15,000 clones, approximately 60% seen once. Alopecia areata patients provided lesional scalp punch biopsies and peripheral blood, both collected for the study. The sample consisted of skin. These receptors were obtained from a human donor with alopecia areata.

The V call is TRBV7-9, the J call TRBJ2-3, with D tentatively TRBD1 (6 bases). CDR3 length: 14 amino acids. The V end lost 5 bases, the J end lost 0 bases, and 9 bases lay between the germline ends. The germline CDR1 and CDR2 sequences are SEHNR and FQNEAQ (reference sequence). This chain's CDR3 is CASSTDRSTDTQYF. The CDR3 coding sequence is TGTGCCAGCAGCACAGACAGGAGCACAGATACGCAGTATTTT.

The V gene is TRBV28, the J gene TRBJ2-1, with 8 bases identical to TRBD2. Germline V CDR1 and CDR2: MDHEN, SYDVKM. This CDR3 region has 16 residues. With 6 bases clipped from V and 3 bases from J, the junction kept 10 bases outside the gene matches. The CDR3 DNA follows: TGTGCCAGCAGGGGCGGGGGGCTCGGCAACTACAATGAGCAGTTCTTC. This sequence encodes CASRGGGLGNYNEQFF.

The J gene is TRBJ2-3, the V gene TRBV12-5; 8 bases map to TRBD2. Losses at the gene ends were 3 bases for V and 2 bases for J; bases not matched to a gene: 4. Germline V lookup: CDR1 LGHNT, CDR2 FRNRAP. This CDR3 is built from 15 residues. The CDR3 spells CASGFTGGYTDTQYF. DNA of the CDR3: TGTGCTAGTGGTTTTACGGGGGGGTACACAGATACGCAGTATTTT.

The rearrangement links TRBV7-6 to TRBJ2-5; D may be TRBD1 (9 bases). Germline V gene lookup returns CDR1 SGHVS and CDR2 FNYEAQ. The CDR3 covers 16 residues. The V gene lost 5 bases and the J gene lost 5 bases, with 21 bases spanning the gap. CDR3 sequence: CASSHGQGPGGETQYF. The DNA for the CDR3 is TGTGCCAGCAGCCATGGACAGGGGCCGGGAGGGGAGACCCAGTACTTC.

The V gene is TRBV19, the J gene TRBJ2-7; 9 positions agree with TRBD1. The CDR3 has 15 amino acids. The germline V gene encodes CDR1 LNHDA and CDR2 SQIVND (reference sequence). J gave up 2 bases and V 3 bases, and 5 bases lay outside the gene matches. This chain's CDR3 is CASSIGGTGTYEQYF. The DNA for the CDR3 is TGTGCCAGTAGTATCGGTGGGACAGGGACCTACGAGCAGTACTTC.

Only one count was recorded for this clone. The J gene is TRBJ2-1, the V gene TRBV27; 11 bases are shared with TRBD2. V lost 4 bases, J lost 8 bases, and 7 bases stayed unmatched. The CDR3 is 15 residues long. CDR1 is MNHEY, CDR2 SMNVEV, per germline (reference sequence). The CDR3: CASSSLAGGSDEQFF. CDR3 in DNA: TGTGCCAGCAGTTCGCTAGCGGGAGGTAGTGATGAGCAGTTCTTC.

CDR3 coding DNA: TGTGCCAGCAGTGACCGCCGGGCCACCACGTACCAAGAGACCCAGTACTTC. Translation: CASSDRRATTYQETQYF. The chain joins TRBV6-1 to TRBJ2-5; D is undetermined. Trimming left V 3 bases short and J 0 bases short, with 17 bases between. The CDR3 loop spans 17 amino acids. Germline lookup yields CDR1 MNHNS and CDR2 SASEGT.

A single count supports this clone. V gene TRBV2 combines with J gene TRBJ2-3; D is undetermined. The CDR3 has 16 amino acids. Deletions cut 5 bases from V and 0 bases from J, with 15 bases between. CDR1 is SNHLY, CDR2 FYNNEI, per germline. CDR3 DNA sequence: TGTGCCAGCAGTCTTTTGCACTTTGCTAGCACAGATACGCAGTATTTT. It yields the protein CASSLLHFASTDTQYF.

V gene TRBV2 combines with J gene TRBJ2-2, with TRBD2 as a possible D gene (5 bases). The CDR3 totals 14 residues. Trimming left V 7 bases short and J 3 bases short, with 12 bases between. CDR1 is SNHLY, CDR2 FYNNEI, per germline. CDR3 sequence (DNA): TGTGCCAGCAATTCCGTGAGGGACACCGGGGAGCTGTTTTTT. Translated, it gives CASNSVRDTGELFF. Using reference TRBV2 and TRBJ2-2 for the parts outside the CDR3, the full variable domain is EPEVTQTPSHQVTQMGQEVILRCVPISNHLYFYWYRQILGQKVEFLVSFYNNEISEKSEIFDDQFSVERPDGSNFTLKIRSTKLEDSAMYFCASNSVRDTGELFFGEGSRLTVL.

This clone was counted only a few times. The chain joins TRBV29-1 to TRBJ2-7, with TRBD1 as a possible D gene (5 bases). V was pared by 5 bases and J by 5 bases, with 13 bases between. Germline CDR1 and CDR2: SQVTM and ANQGSEA. This CDR3 is 12 amino acids long. The chain's CDR3 is CSVRQGSNEQYF. In DNA form, the CDR3 reads TGCAGCGTTAGGCAGGGATCGAACGAGCAGTACTTC.

The chain joins TRBV5-1 to TRBJ2-7; 10 bases agree with TRBD1. The CDR3 totals 19 residues. V was clipped by 7 bases and J by 0 bases; unmatched bases: 19. Germline-derived CDR1 and CDR2 are SGHRS and YFSETQ. CDR3 loop: CASFIGWDRGSKFSYEQYF. As DNA, the CDR3 is TGCGCCAGCTTTATCGGTTGGGACAGGGGCTCTAAGTTCTCCTACGAGCAGTACTTC.

This clone was detected only once. This chain connects TRBV30 to TRBJ2-5; TRBD2 agrees at 8 bases. With V trimmed by 3 bases and J by 4 bases, 4 bases remained unmatched. The germline V gene has CDR1 GTSNPN and CDR2 SVGIG (reference sequence). This CDR3 spans 13 amino acids. CDR3 coding DNA: TGTGCCTGGAGCGGGGGGGTTTCAGAGACCCAGTACTTC. It yields the protein CAWSGGVSETQYF.

In this sample, this clone turned up a few times. The rearrangement links TRBV5-4 to TRBJ2-1; 8 bases are shared with TRBD1. This CDR3 comprises 17 residues. V lost 4 bases, J lost 5 bases, and 14 bases stayed unmatched. Germline CDR1 SGHNT, CDR2 YYREEE (reference sequence). The CDR3 loop reads CASSQAGGLFVDNEQFF. The DNA of the CDR3 is TGTGCCAGCAGCCAAGCAGGGGGCCTTTTCGTGGACAATGAGCAGTTCTTC. Full variable domain (outside the CDR3, taken from reference TRBV5-4 and TRBJ2-1): ETGVTQSPTHLIKTRGQQVTLRCSSQSGHNTVSWYQQALGQGPQFIFQYYREEENGRGNFPPRFSGLQFPNYSSELNVNALELDDSALYLCASSQAGGLFVDNEQFFGPGTRLTVL.

The chain has TRBV14 and TRBJ1-6; D might be TRBD1 (5 bases). Germline values: CDR1 SGHDN, CDR2 FVKESK. The V gene lost 3 bases and the J gene lost 7 bases, with 10 bases spanning the gap. The length of the CDR3 is 14 residues. DNA of the CDR3: TGTGCCAGCAGCCAGGGCAGGGAGAATTCACCCCTCCACTTT. Residues: CASSQGRENSPLHF.